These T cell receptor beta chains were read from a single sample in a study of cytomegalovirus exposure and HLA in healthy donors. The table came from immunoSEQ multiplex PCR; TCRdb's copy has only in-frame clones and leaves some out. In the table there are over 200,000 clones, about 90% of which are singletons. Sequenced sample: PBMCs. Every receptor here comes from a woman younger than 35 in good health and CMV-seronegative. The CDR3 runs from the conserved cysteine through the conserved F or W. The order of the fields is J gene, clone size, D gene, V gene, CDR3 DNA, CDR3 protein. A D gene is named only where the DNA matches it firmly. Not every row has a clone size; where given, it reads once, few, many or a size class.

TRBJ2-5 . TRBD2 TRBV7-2 TGTGCCAGCAGCTGGGGGGGAGGTTTGGAGACCCAGTACTTC CASSWGGGLETQYF
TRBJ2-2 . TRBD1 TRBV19 TGTGCCGCCCAACCGGGACAGTACACCGGGGAGCTGTTTTTT CAAQPGQYTGELFF
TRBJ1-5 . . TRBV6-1 TGTGCCAGCAGTGAACTTCCAGGACAGATGAAAAATCAGCCCCAGCATTTT CASSELPGQMKNQPQHF
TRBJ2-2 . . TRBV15 TGTGCCACCAGCAGAGATCTAAGCCTTCCCGGGGAGCTGTTTTTT CATSRDLSLPGELFF
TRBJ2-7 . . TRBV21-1 TGTGCCAGCAGCACTTCGTCCGGGACACCAACTCCTTACGAGCAGTACTTC CASSTSSGTPTPYEQYF
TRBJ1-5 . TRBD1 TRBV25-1 TGTGCCAGCAGTGGACAGGGGCGGCATCAGCCCCAGCATTTT CASSGQGRHQPQHF
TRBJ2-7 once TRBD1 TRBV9 TGTGCCAGCGGACCTTTCACAGGGGGCATCTCCTACGAGCAGTACTTC CASGPFTGGISYEQYF
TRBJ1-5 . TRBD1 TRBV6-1 TGTGCCAGCAGTACTTACAGGGGTAGCAATCAGCCCCAGCATTTT CASSTYRGSNQPQHF
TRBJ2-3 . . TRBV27 TGTGCCAGCAGTTTAGTATTTACAGATACGCAGTATTTT CASSLVFTDTQYF
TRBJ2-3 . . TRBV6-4 TGTGCCAGCAGTCCAGCGGATCTCGATACGCAGTATTTT CASSPADLDTQYF